The present T cell receptor (beta chain) was sequenced within a study of identical twins. V was clipped by 5 bases and J by 5 bases, with 18 bases between them. Per germline, CDR1 SGHNT and CDR2 YENEEA. CDR3 size: 16 residues. TCRdb re-analysed the 5' RACE reads in MiXCR, keeping a single row per CDR3 protein. The sample has fewer than 650,000 distinct CDR3 sequences; under 8.5% are singletons. This clonotype was detected ten times or more. This sample was shared with a second study, whose subject was yellow fever vaccine responses in identical twins.

The receptor was isolated from a woman under 30 in good health. The specimen sequenced was PBMCs. V gene TRBV11-3 combines with J gene TRBJ2-2, with D unclear. This CDR3 reads CASSGRTRVITGELFF. The DNA for the CDR3 is TGTGCCAGCAGCGGCAGGACCCGTGTTATTACCGGGGAGCTGTTTTTT.